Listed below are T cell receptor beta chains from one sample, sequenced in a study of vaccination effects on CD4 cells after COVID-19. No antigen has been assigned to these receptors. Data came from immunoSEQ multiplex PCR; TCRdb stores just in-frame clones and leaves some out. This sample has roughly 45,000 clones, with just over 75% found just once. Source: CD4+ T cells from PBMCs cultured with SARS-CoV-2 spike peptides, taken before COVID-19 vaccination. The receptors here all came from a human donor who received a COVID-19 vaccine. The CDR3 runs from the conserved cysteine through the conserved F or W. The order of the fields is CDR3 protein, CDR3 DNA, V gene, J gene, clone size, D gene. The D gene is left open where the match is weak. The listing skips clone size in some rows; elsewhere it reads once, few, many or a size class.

CASSRRRDRGNEQFF	TGTGCCAGCAGCCGGCGCCGGGACAGGGGCAATGAGCAGTTCTTC	TRBV6-5	TRBJ2-1	.	TRBD1
CASSIRGGGTDTQYF	TGTGCCAGTAGTATCAGAGGGGGCGGGACAGATACGCAGTATTTT	TRBV19	TRBJ2-3	.	TRBD1
CASSPGGTGEAFF	TGTGCCAGCAGCCCAGGGGGGACAGGTGAAGCTTTCTTT	TRBV7-9	TRBJ1-1	.	TRBD1
CASSPGTSVGGGYTF	TGCGCCAGCAGCCCCGGGACAAGTGTCGGTGGTGGCTACACCTTC	TRBV5-1	TRBJ1-2	.	.
CASSQGPAQGEENIQYF	TGCGCCAGCAGCCAAGGCCCGGCCCAGGGCGAAGAAAACATTCAGTACTTC	TRBV4-1	TRBJ2-4	.	.
CASRNMGDSPLHF	TGTGCCAGCCGAAACATGGGGGATTCACCCCTCCACTTT	TRBV3-1/TRBV3-2	TRBJ1-6	.	.
CASSLYPPGLAKETQYF	TGTGCCAGCAGTTTGTACCCGCCGGGACTAGCGAAAGAGACCCAGTACTTC	TRBV27	TRBJ2-5	.	TRBD2
CASSLGTSGGQEQFF	TGCGCCAGCAGCTTGGGGACTAGCGGGGGGCAGGAGCAGTTCTTC	TRBV5-1	TRBJ2-1	once	TRBD2
CATSRSPIGDTDTQYF	TGTGCCACCAGCAGATCCCCCATTGGGGACACAGATACGCAGTATTTT	TRBV15	TRBJ2-3	.	.
CASSTGLAGGGETQYF	TGTGCCAGCAGCACGGGACTAGCGGGGGGCGGGGAGACCCAGTACTTC	TRBV7-9	TRBJ2-5	.	TRBD2
CASSGGGSTNEKLFF	TGTGCCAGCTCCGGGGGGGGCTCAACTAATGAAAAACTGTTTTTT	TRBV18	TRBJ1-4	.	.
CASSRGGRYTGELFF	TGTGCCAGCAGCCGGGGGGGCCGATACACCGGGGAGCTGTTTTTT	TRBV7-3	TRBJ2-2	.	TRBD2
CASSIVGTGGGYTF	TGTGCCAGTAGTATAGTAGGGACAGGTGGAGGCTACACCTTC	TRBV19	TRBJ1-2	.	TRBD1
CASSQDTQVNQPQHF	TGTGCCAGCAGCCAAGATACACAGGTCAATCAGCCCCAGCATTTT	TRBV3-1/TRBV3-2	TRBJ1-5	.	.
CASSTGQINTGELFF	TGTGCCAGCAGCACGGGACAGATCAACACCGGGGAGCTGTTTTTT	TRBV5-4	TRBJ2-2	.	TRBD1
CASSEQGLVNTEQFF	TGTGCCAGCAGTGAACAGGGACTAGTCAACACTGAGCAGTTCTTC	TRBV2	TRBJ2-1	once	TRBD2
CASRQGLGTEAFF	TGTGCCAGCAGGCAGGGACTGGGCACTGAAGCTTTCTTT	TRBV12-3/TRBV12-4	TRBJ1-1	few	.
CAISESGENTEAFF	TGTGCCATCAGTGAGTCGGGGGAAAACACTGAAGCTTTCTTT	TRBV10-3	TRBJ1-1	few	.